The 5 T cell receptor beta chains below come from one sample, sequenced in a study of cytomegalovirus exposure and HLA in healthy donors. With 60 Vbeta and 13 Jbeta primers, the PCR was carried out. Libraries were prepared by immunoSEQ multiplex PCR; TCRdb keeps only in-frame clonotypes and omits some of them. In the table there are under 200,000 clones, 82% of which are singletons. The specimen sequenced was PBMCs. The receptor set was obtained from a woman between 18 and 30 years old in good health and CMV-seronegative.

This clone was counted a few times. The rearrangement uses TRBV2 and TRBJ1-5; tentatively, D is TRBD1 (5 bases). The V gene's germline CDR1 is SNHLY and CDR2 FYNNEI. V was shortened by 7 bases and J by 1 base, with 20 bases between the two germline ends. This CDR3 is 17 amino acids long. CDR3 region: CASKAWGEGLSNQPQHF. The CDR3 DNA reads TGTGCCAGCAAAGCATGGGGGGAGGGCTTGAGCAATCAGCCCCAGCATTTT.

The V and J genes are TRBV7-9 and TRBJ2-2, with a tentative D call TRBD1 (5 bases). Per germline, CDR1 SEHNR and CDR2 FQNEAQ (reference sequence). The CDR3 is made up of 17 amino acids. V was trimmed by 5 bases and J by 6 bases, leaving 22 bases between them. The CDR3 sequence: CASSTGYNSAIAGELFF. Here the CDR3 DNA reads TGTGCCAGCAGCACAGGATATAATTCGGCTATCGCCGGGGAGCTGTTTTTT.

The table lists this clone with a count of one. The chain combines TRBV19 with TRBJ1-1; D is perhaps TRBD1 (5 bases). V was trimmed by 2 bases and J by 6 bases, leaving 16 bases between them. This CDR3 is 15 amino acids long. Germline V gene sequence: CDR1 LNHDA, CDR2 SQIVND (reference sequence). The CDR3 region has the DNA TGTGCCAGTAGTATAAATCGCGACAGTAACCCTGAAGCTTTCTTT. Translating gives CASSINRDSNPEAFF.

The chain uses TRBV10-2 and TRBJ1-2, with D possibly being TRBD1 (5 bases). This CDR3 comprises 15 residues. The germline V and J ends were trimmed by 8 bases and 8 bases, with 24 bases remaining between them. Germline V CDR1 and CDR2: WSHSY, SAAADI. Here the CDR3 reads CASGGTAGPARGYTF. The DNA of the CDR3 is TGCGCCAGCGGGGGGACGGCAGGGCCCGCGCGGGGCTACACCTTC.

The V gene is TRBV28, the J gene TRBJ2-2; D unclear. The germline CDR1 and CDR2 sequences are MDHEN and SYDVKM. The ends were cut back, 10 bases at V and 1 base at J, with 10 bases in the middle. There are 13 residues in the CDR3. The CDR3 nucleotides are TGTGCCACTTCCAGGAAGAACACCGGGGAGCTGTTTTTT. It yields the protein CATSRKNTGELFF.